Below are 7 T cell receptor beta chains sequenced from a single sample in a study of blood T cell repertoires in COVID-19. Assay: immunoSEQ multiplex PCR; the TCRdb copy retains only in-frame clones and omits some. The repertoire holds fewer than 250,000 clones, roughly 80% seen once, with 7.4% in the top ten. Sequenced: peripheral blood. The receptors shown here come from a woman aged 45-59 years with acute or convalescent COVID-19.

The rearrangement uses TRBV5-1 and TRBJ2-1; 11 bases align to TRBD1. CDR1 SGHRS and CDR2 YFSETQ come from the germline V gene. The CDR3 totals 21 residues. CDR3 DNA: TGCGCATCGTCCGGGTCCCGTCCGGGACAGGGGGACTTTAGCTCCTACAATGAGCAGTTCTTC. Translation: CASSGSRPGQGDFSSYNEQFF. Based on the CDR3 plus reference TRBV5-1 and TRBJ2-1, the full variable domain is KAGVTQTPRYLIKTRGQQVTLSCSPISGHRSVSWYQQTPGQGLQFLFEYFSETQRNKGNFPGRFSGRQFSNSRSEMNVSTLELGDSALYLCASSGSRPGQGDFSSYNEQFFGPGTRLTVL.

This rearrangement joins TRBV18 to TRBJ1-1; D remains unclear. CDR1 and CDR2 from the germline V gene are KGHSH and LQKENI. The CDR3 has 14 amino acids. V shed 2 bases and J shed 0 bases, with 7 bases lying between them. CDR3 nucleotides: TGTGCCAGCTCACCAGCGCGGCTGAACACTGAAGCTTTCTTT. Amino acids: CASSPARLNTEAFF.

This clone was recorded only once. This rearrangement joins TRBV6-6 to TRBJ2-5; tentatively, D is TRBD2 (6 bases). The CDR3 covers 14 residues. Trimming removed 7 bases from V and 1 base from J, with 13 bases in between. Germline assignment: CDR1 MNHNY and CDR2 SVGAGI (reference sequence). The CDR3 DNA reads TGTGCCAGCACCCCGGCGGGACTCCAAGAGACCCAGTACTTC. Its translation: CASTPAGLQETQYF.

This clone was found a few times. The CDR3 nucleotides read TGTGCCAGTAGTATCTTGCGACAGGGAGGAGAAAAACTGTTTTTT. Its translation is CASSILRQGGEKLFF. The chain links TRBV19 to TRBJ1-4, with 7 bases aligning to TRBD1. CDR3 length: 15 amino acids. Germline CDR1 reads LNHDA; CDR2 reads SQIVND (reference sequence). The ends lost 3 bases at V and 8 bases at J; junction bases unmatched: 9. Full variable domain (rest looked up from reference TRBV19 and TRBJ1-4): DGGITQSPKYLFRKEGQNVTLSCEQNLNHDAMYWYRQDPGQGLRLIYYSQIVNDFQKGDIAEGYSVSREKKESFPLTVTSAQKNPTAFYLCASSILRQGGEKLFFGSGTQLSVL.

In this sample, this clone turned up a few times. V gene TRBV3-1 (or the pseudogene TRBV3-2) combines with J gene TRBJ2-1; 9 nucleotides match TRBD2. Germline V gives CDR1 LGHDT, CDR2 YNNKEL (reference sequence). The CDR3 has 14 residues. With V trimmed by 1 base and J by 13 bases, 8 bases remained unmatched. The CDR3 spells CASSQGRAGGLQFF. The CDR3, as DNA: TGTGCCAGCAGCCAAGGACGGGCGGGAGGGCTTCAGTTCTTC.

The chain employs TRBV28 and TRBJ2-2, with 9 bases matching TRBD2. This CDR3 comprises 18 residues. V was clipped by 5 bases and J by 4 bases; unmatched bases: 14. Germline V gene data show CDR1 as MDHEN and CDR2 as SYDVKM. CDR3: CASSAGTSILVGTGELFF. For the CDR3, the DNA is TGTGCCAGCAGTGCCGGGACTAGCATCTTAGTTGGCACCGGGGAGCTGTTTTTT.

The gene calls are TRBV5-6 and TRBJ2-7; possible D gene TRBD1, 5 bases. Germline CDR1 reads SGHDT; CDR2 reads YYEEEE. This CDR3 spans 12 amino acids. V was cut by 4 bases and J by 1 base, with 6 bases left in between. The CDR3 coding sequence is TGTGCCAGCAGCCAGGGATCCTACGAGCAGTACTTC. Amino acids: CASSQGSYEQYF.